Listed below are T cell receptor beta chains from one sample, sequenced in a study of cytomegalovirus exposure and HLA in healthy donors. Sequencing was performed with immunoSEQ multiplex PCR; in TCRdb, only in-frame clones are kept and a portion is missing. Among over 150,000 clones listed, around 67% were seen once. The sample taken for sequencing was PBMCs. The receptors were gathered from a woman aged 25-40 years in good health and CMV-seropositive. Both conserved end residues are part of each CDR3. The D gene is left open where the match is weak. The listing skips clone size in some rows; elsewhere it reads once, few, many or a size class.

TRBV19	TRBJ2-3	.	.	CASTASGSVDTQYF	TGTGCCAGTACCGCGTCAGGGTCCGTAGATACGCAGTATTTT
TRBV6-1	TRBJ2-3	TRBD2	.	CASRPSGLTDTQYF	TGTGCCAGCAGACCTAGCGGGCTCACAGATACGCAGTATTTT
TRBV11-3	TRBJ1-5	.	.	CASSLDPRRPYYQPQHF	TGTGCCAGCAGCTTAGATCCCCGGAGGCCCTACTATCAGCCCCAGCATTTT
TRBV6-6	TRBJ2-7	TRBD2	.	CASSPLAGSTYEQYF	TGTGCCAGCAGTCCTCTAGCGGGGTCGACCTACGAGCAGTACTTC
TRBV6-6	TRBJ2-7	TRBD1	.	CASSKGQILSEQYF	TGTGCCAGCAGTAAGGGACAGATCCTCTCCGAGCAGTACTTC
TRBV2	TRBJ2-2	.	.	CASNRAGKDGELFF	TGTGCCAGCAACAGGGCAGGGAAGGACGGGGAGCTGTTTTTT
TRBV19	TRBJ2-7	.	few	CASSITGSSYEQYF	TGTGCCAGTAGTATTACAGGGAGCTCCTACGAGCAGTACTTC
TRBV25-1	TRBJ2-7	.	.	CASSFVGSYEQYF	TGTGCCAGCAGTTTTGTCGGCTCCTACGAGCAGTACTTC
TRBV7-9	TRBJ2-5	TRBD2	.	CASRGLAGDLRETQYF	TGTGCCAGCAGGGGACTAGCGGGAGATCTAAGGGAGACCCAGTACTTC
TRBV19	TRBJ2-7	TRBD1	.	CASSDRGNEQYF	TGTGCCAGTAGTGACAGGGGGAACGAGCAGTACTTC
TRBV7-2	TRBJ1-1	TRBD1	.	CASSPQGSFRAFF	TGTGCCAGCAGCCCACAGGGGTCCTTCAGGGCTTTCTTT
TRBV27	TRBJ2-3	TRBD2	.	CASSLSTSSADTQYF	TGTGCCAGCAGTTTATCGACTAGCTCCGCAGATACGCAGTATTTT
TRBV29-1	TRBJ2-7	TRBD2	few	CSVVDAGDSLYEQYF	TGCAGCGTTGTTGACGCGGGAGACAGTCTCTACGAGCAGTACTTC
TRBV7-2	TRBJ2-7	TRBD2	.	CASSLGQSGLAASYEQYF	TGTGCCAGCAGCTTAGGTCAATCGGGACTAGCGGCATCCTACGAGCAGTACTTC
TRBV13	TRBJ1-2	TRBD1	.	CASSHPTGATAGYTF	TGTGCCAGCAGCCACCCGACAGGGGCGACGGCTGGCTACACCTTC
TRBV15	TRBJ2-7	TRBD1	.	CATNRNRGISSSEQYF	TGTGCCACCAACCGAAACAGGGGAATTTCCTCCTCCGAGCAGTACTTC
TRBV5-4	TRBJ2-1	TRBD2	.	CASSRSGRGFNEQFF	TGTGCCAGCAGCCGTAGCGGGAGGGGCTTCAATGAGCAGTTCTTC
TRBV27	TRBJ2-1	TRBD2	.	CASSSGLAGGPTYNEQFF	TGTGCCAGCAGTTCCGGACTAGCGGGAGGTCCGACCTACAATGAGCAGTTCTTC
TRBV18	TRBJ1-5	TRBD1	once	CASSPKSAGQGPQPQHF	TGTGCCAGCTCACCAAAGTCTGCTGGACAGGGTCCTCAGCCCCAGCATTTT
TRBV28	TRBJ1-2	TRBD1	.	CASSLGQGHTF	TGTGCCAGCAGCCTGGGACAGGGACACACCTTC
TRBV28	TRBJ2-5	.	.	CASSRPGVETQYF	TGTGCCAGCAGCCGGCCGGGGGTCGAGACCCAGTACTTC
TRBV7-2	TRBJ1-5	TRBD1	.	CASSGYRGLNQPQHF	TGTGCCAGCAGCGGATACAGGGGGCTGAATCAGCCCCAGCATTTT
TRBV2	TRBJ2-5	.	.	CASRDPTGETQYF	TGTGCCAGCAGGGACCCGACAGGAGAGACCCAGTACTTC
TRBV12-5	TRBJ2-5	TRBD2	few	CASGLVTGTSGRASETQYF	TGTGCTAGTGGTTTGGTGACCGGGACTAGCGGGAGGGCCTCAGAGACCCAGTACTTC
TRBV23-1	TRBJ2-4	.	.	CASSPEDGRTTAKNIQYF	TGCGCCAGCAGTCCCGAAGATGGCAGAACAACAGCCAAAAACATTCAGTACTTC
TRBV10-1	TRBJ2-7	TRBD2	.	CASSEVPAGAITYEQYF	TGCGCCAGCAGTGAGGTCCCAGCGGGGGCCATTACCTACGAGCAGTACTTC
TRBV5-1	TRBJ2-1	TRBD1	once	CASSLGDRALNEQFF	TGCGCCAGCAGCTTGGGGGACAGGGCCCTTAATGAGCAGTTCTTC
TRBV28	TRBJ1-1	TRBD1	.	CASRNRGRAFF	TGTGCCAGCAGAAACAGGGGGCGGGCTTTCTTT
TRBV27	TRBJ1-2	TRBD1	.	CASSLRGQGDGYTF	TGTGCCAGCAGCCTTAGGGGGCAGGGAGATGGCTACACCTTC
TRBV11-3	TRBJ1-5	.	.	CASSRDISFNQPQHF	TGTGCCAGCAGTAGGGACATCAGCTTCAATCAGCCCCAGCATTTT
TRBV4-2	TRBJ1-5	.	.	CASSQDQTTQVIGNQPQHF	TGTGCCAGCAGCCAAGATCAAACAACACAAGTTATCGGCAATCAGCCCCAGCATTTT
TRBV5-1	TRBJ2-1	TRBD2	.	CASSFPSSGSNNEQFF	TGCGCCAGCAGTTTTCCTTCTAGCGGGTCTAACAATGAGCAGTTCTTC
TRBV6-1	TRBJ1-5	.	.	CASSPPGSNQPQHF	TGTGCCAGCAGTCCTCCAGGGTCCAATCAGCCCCAGCATTTT
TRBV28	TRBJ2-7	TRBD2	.	CASSLSAGGPSEQYF	TGTGCCAGCAGTTTATCAGCGGGAGGGCCTTCCGAGCAGTACTTC
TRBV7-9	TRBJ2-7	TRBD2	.	CASSLAGGNEQYF	TGTGCCAGCAGCTTAGCGGGAGGGAACGAGCAGTACTTC
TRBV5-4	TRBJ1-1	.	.	CASSLASGMNTEAFF	TGTGCCAGCAGCTTGGCAAGCGGGATGAACACTGAAGCTTTCTTT
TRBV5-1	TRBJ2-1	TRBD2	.	CASSFNSGQYNEQFF	TGCGCCAGCAGCTTTAATAGCGGGCAATACAATGAGCAGTTCTTC
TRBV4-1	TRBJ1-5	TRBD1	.	CASGRGTVNQPQHF	TGCGCCAGCGGCCGGGGGACAGTCAATCAGCCCCAGCATTTT
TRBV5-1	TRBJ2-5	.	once	CASSLSSGTEKETQYF	TGCGCCAGCAGCTTGTCTTCCGGGACTGAGAAAGAGACCCAGTACTTC
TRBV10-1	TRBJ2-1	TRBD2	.	CASSEVGASGMNAQFF	TGCGCCAGCAGTGAGGTTGGAGCTAGCGGTATGAATGCGCAGTTCTTC
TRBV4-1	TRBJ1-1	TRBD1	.	CASSPGTGVTEAFF	TGCGCCAGCAGCCCCGGGACAGGGGTCACTGAAGCTTTCTTT